This T cell receptor beta chain was observed in a study of blood T cell repertoires in COVID-19. Study background: Material from acute and convalescent COVID-19 was sourced from the United States, Italy and Spain.

Germline lookup yields CDR1 MNHEY and CDR2 SVGEGT. The CDR3 length is 15 residues. J lost 5 bases, V lost 2 bases, and 6 bases had no gene match. Using immunoSEQ multiplex PCR, the repertoire was profiled, and TCRdb retains in-frame clones only, with some absent. The table records 100,000 or so clones, nearly 90% of them present only once. This receptor was taken from a man aged 50-59 years with active COVID-19. Sequencing input: peripheral blood. This chain uses TRBV6-2 or TRBV6-3 with TRBJ2-1, with 7 bases lining up with TRBD2. CDR3 protein: CASSYTELANNEQFF. The CDR3 region has the DNA TGTGCCAGCAGTTACACCGAACTAGCGAACAATGAGCAGTTCTTC.